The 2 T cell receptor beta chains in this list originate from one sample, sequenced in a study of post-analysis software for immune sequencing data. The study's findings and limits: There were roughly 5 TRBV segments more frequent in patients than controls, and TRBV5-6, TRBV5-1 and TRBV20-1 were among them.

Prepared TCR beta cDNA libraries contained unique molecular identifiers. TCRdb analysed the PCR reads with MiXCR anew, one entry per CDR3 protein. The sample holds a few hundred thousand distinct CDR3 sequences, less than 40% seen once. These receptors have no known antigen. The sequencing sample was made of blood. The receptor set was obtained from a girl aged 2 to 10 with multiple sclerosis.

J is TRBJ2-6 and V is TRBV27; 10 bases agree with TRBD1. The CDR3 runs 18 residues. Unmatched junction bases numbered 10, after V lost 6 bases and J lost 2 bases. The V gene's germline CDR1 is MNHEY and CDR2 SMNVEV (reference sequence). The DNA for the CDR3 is TGTGCCAGCAGCTTCGCGGGACAGGGGACCCCTGGGGCCAACGTCCTGACTTTC. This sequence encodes CASSFAGQGTPGANVLTF.

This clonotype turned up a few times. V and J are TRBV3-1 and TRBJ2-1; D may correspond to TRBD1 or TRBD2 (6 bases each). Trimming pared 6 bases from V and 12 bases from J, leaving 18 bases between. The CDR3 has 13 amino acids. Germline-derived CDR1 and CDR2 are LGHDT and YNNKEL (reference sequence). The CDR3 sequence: CASSPYLRGAQFF. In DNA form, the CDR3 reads TGTGCCAGCAGTCCCTATTTGAGGGGGGCGCAGTTCTTC.